What follows are 17 T cell receptor beta chains derived from one specimen sequenced in a study of T cell responses to AZD1222 COVID-19 vaccine (dated by TCRdb to the early 2020s). The library was prepared using the immunoSEQ multiplex PCR assay. Held by TCRdb, this immuneACCESS table contains in-frame sequences only and omits some clones. Under half of the omission traces to an unresolved V gene where checked; the cause of the rest is unknown. The table for this sample lists more than 150,000 clones; 88% of them were counted only once. The ten biggest clones cover 26% of the sample. The intended sense of this specimen's time point label: about 28 days (+/-7) after the second vaccine dose. This material consisted of peripheral blood, taken 28 days after the second AZD1222 dose. Receptors originate from an adult who received the AZD1222 COVID-19 vaccine.

CDR3 loop: CASSASGSYNEQFF. CDR3 coding DNA: TGTGCCAGCAGCGCGAGCGGCTCCTACAATGAGCAGTTCTTC. This chain connects TRBV11-2 to TRBJ2-1; D is possibly TRBD2 (5 bases). CDR3 length equals 14 residues. CDR1 and CDR2 (germline): SGHAT, FQNNGV. With 5 bases removed from V and 0 bases from J, the gap between germline ends came to 8 bases.

CDR3 bases: TGTGCCAGTAGTGGCCCCGGGGGCTCGGAGCAGTACTTC. Protein product: CASSGPGGSEQYF. The rearrangement joins TRBV19 to TRBJ2-7; possibly TRBD1 or TRBD2 for D (6 bases each). CDR1 is LNHDA and CDR2 is SQIVND in the germline V gene (reference sequence). The CDR3 length is 13 residues. V was shortened by 5 bases and J by 7 bases, with 15 bases between the two germline ends.

The gene calls are TRBV24-1 and TRBJ2-5, with unresolved D. Germline V gives CDR1 KGHDR, CDR2 SFDVKD. The CDR3 spans 14 residues. V lost 3 bases, J lost 1 base, and 8 bases lay in between. The CDR3 nucleotides are TGTGCCACCAGTGATCCCGTCGCCCAAGAGACCCAGTACTTC. Translating gives CATSDPVAQETQYF.

This clone was seen once. The V gene is TRBV4-1, the J gene TRBJ1-3; no firm D call. The V end was cut by 0 bases, the J end by 1 base, with 19 bases between. This CDR3 has 19 amino acids. Looked up from germline, CDR1 is MGHRA and CDR2 is YSYEKL. The CDR3 region is CASSQDLGEGRKSGNTIYF. DNA of the CDR3: TGCGCCAGCAGCCAAGATCTTGGGGAGGGAAGGAAGTCTGGAAACACCATATATTTT.

The chain recombines TRBV4-3 with TRBJ2-2, with TRBD2 matching 14 bases. The germline CDR1 and CDR2 sequences are LGHNA and YSLEER. The ends lost 3 bases at V and 2 bases at J; junction bases unmatched: 2. The CDR3 has 17 amino acids. For the CDR3, the DNA is TGCGCCAGCAGCCACGGACTAGCGGGAGGTAACACCGGGGAGCTGTTTTTT. Translation gives CASSHGLAGGNTGELFF.

This clone was counted once. The chain recombines TRBV29-1 with TRBJ2-3; D remains ambiguous. V was cut by 3 bases and J by 2 bases, with 12 bases left in between. Germline V gene sequence: CDR1 SQVTM, CDR2 ANQGSEA. This CDR3 is 14 amino acids long. The CDR3 nucleotides are TGCAGCGTTGATGGTGGGTCGGCCACAGATACGCAGTATTTT. As protein: CSVDGGSATDTQYF.

This chain uses TRBV9 with TRBJ2-7; 11 bases agree with TRBD2. The CDR3 consists of 15 residues. Germline V gene lookup returns CDR1 SGDLS and CDR2 YYNGEE. V lost 3 bases to trimming and J lost 3 bases; unmatched junction nucleotides: 5. The CDR3 is CASSESGTSGYEQYF. The CDR3 coding sequence is TGTGCCAGCAGCGAATCGGGGACTAGCGGCTACGAGCAGTACTTC.

The V call is TRBV5-8, the J call TRBJ2-2; D perhaps matches TRBD2 (5 bases). The CDR3 is made up of 13 amino acids. V was trimmed by 7 bases and J by 5 bases, leaving 12 bases between them. From germline, CDR1 is SGHTS and CDR2 YDEGEE. The CDR3 loop is CASGIGGTGELFF. CDR3 DNA: TGTGCCAGCGGAATAGGCGGGACCGGGGAGCTGTTTTTT. Using reference TRBV5-8 and TRBJ2-2 for the parts outside the CDR3, the full variable domain is EAGVTQSPTHLIKTRGQQATLRCSPISGHTSVYWYQQALGLGLQFLLWYDEGEERNRGNFPPRFSGRQFPNYSSELNVNALELEDSALYLCASGIGGTGELFFGEGSRLTVL.

The rearrangement uses TRBV25-1 and TRBJ1-3; 7 nucleotides align to TRBD1. Germline-derived CDR1 and CDR2 are MGHDK and SYGVNS. The CDR3 is 13 residues long. The V and J ends lost 6 bases and 3 bases, in that order; junction bases with no gene match: 2. The CDR3 DNA reads TGTGCCAGCAGAACAGGGGTTGGAAACACCATATATTTT. Translated, it gives CASRTGVGNTIYF.

The chain joins TRBV5-1 to TRBJ1-1; D is ambiguous. With 1 base removed from V and 4 bases from J, the gap between germline ends came to 11 bases. From germline, CDR1 is SGHRS and CDR2 YFSETQ. The CDR3 spans 14 residues. CDR3 DNA: TGCGCCAGCAGCTTGAAGCCCGGGAGCACTGAAGCTTTCTTT. Its translation is CASSLKPGSTEAFF.

V and J are TRBV18 and TRBJ2-6, with D possibly being TRBD1 (5 bases). The CDR3 totals 18 residues. Germline loops: CDR1 KGHSH, CDR2 LQKENI. V was clipped by 1 base and J by 0 bases, with 13 bases between them. The chain's CDR3 is CASSPLDRSISGANVLTF. DNA of the CDR3: TGTGCCAGCTCACCACTAGACAGATCAATCTCTGGGGCCAACGTCCTGACTTTC.

The V and J genes are TRBV19 and TRBJ2-2, with D unclear. The germline V gene has CDR1 LNHDA and CDR2 SQIVND (reference sequence). The V end lost 5 bases, the J end lost 2 bases, and 9 bases lay between the germline ends. This CDR3 has 14 residues. The CDR3 region has the DNA TGTGCCAGTAGTGGGGATATCAACACCGGGGAGCTGTTTTTT. Its translation: CASSGDINTGELFF. Together with reference TRBV19 and TRBJ2-2, the CDR3 gives the full variable domain: DGGITQSPKYLFRKEGQNVTLSCEQNLNHDAMYWYRQDPGQGLRLIYYSQIVNDFQKGDIAEGYSVSREKKESFPLTVTSAQKNPTAFYLCASSGDINTGELFFGEGSRLTVL.

The chain carries TRBV14 and TRBJ1-1; D unresolved. There are 15 residues in the CDR3. Germline V gives CDR1 SGHDN, CDR2 FVKESK. Trimming shortened V by 3 bases and J by 0 bases, and 11 bases separated the two germline ends. In nucleotides, the CDR3 is TGTGCCAGCAGCCAGGCGGTCGGCTTGAACACTGAAGCTTTCTTT. Translated, it gives CASSQAVGLNTEAFF.

J is TRBJ2-3 and V is TRBV9; D possibly corresponds to TRBD2 (6 bases). The germline V gene has CDR1 SGDLS and CDR2 YYNGEE. The CDR3 runs to 17 residues. Trimming took off 3 bases at V and 2 bases at J, with 19 bases between the two ends. The CDR3 loop reads CASSATWGDHITDTQYF. The CDR3 nucleotides are TGTGCCAGCAGCGCTACCTGGGGGGACCATATCACAGATACGCAGTATTTT. Variable domain in full (rest from reference TRBV9 and TRBJ2-3): DSGVTQTPKHLITATGQRVTLRCSPRSGDLSVYWYQQSLDQGLQFLIQYYNGEERAKGNILERFSAQQFPDLHSELNLSSLELGDSALYFCASSATWGDHITDTQYFGPGTRLTVL.

The genes are TRBV10-3 and TRBJ2-7; 13 bases match TRBD2. The CDR3 loop spans 15 amino acids. V shed 6 bases and J 8 bases; nucleotides not matched to a gene: 10. Germline V gene data show CDR1 as ENHRY and CDR2 as SYGVKD. CDR3: CAISPGLAGDHKQYF. CDR3 DNA: TGTGCCATCAGCCCCGGACTAGCGGGAGATCACAAGCAGTACTTC.

The V call is TRBV20-1, the J call TRBJ1-1, with D perhaps TRBD1 (6 bases). Germline CDR1 and CDR2: DFQATT and SNEGSKA (reference sequence). This CDR3 is 13 amino acids long. Trimming stripped 3 bases from V and 3 bases from J, with 11 bases between. The CDR3 nucleotides are TGCAGTGCTAGTAGTAGGGGGTACACTGAAGCTTTCTTT. Protein: CSASSRGYTEAFF.

This clone was counted between two and nine times. This sequence joins TRBV2 and TRBJ2-5; no firm D call. The CDR3 loop spans 14 amino acids. CDR1 SNHLY and CDR2 FYNNEI come from the germline V gene. V was pared by 7 bases and J by 2 bases, with 14 bases between. The CDR3 sequence: CASIRPDPQETQYF. DNA of the CDR3: TGTGCCAGCATACGCCCGGACCCTCAAGAGACCCAGTACTTC.